This T cell receptor beta chain was sequenced during a study of blood T cell repertoires in COVID-19. Study-level background: Material from acute and convalescent COVID-19 was sourced from the United States, Italy and Spain. Sources were T cells, B-cell-depleted T cells, or PBMCs; the material itself was cDNA or gDNA.

CDR1 is SGHRS, CDR2 YFSETQ, per germline. Unmatched junction bases numbered 10, after V lost 4 bases and J lost 4 bases. CDR3 length equals 15 residues. As handled by the study authors: Using reference gene primer amplification, nucleated cell counts were estimated. The repertoire was sequenced with immunoSEQ multiplex PCR; TCRdb's copy has only in-frame clones and lacks some. From that table come the V and J calls and clone size; the DNA was used to work out D and trimming. The sample yields 77,000 or so clones, approximately 79% seen once. The rearrangement links TRBV5-1 to TRBJ2-5, with TRBD2 matching over 7 bases. Specimen: peripheral blood. This sequence originates from a human donor with acute or convalescent COVID-19. The donor label of this sample is uncertain. The DNA for the CDR3 is TGCGCCAGCAGCCTGGCGGGGGTGTCGGGAGAGACCCAGTACTTC. This codes for CASSLAGVSGETQYF.